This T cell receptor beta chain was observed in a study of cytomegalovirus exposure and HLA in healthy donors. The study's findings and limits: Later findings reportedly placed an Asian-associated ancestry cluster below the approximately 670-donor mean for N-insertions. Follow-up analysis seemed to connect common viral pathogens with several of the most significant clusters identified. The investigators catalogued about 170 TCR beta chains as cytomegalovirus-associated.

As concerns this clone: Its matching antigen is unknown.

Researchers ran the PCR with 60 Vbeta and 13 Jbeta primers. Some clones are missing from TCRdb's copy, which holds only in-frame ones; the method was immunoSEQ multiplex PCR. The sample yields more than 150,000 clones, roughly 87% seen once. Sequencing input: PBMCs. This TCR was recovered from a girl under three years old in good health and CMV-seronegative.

CDR3 coding DNA: TGCGCCAGCAGCCAAGGTCCCCCACCGGGACTAGCGGCCTACGAGCAGTACTTC. This encodes CASSQGPPPGLAAYEQYF. V is TRBV4-1 and J is TRBJ2-7; 11 bases are a match to TRBD2. V was clipped by 1 base and J by 2 bases; unmatched bases: 10. There are 18 residues in the CDR3. Germline CDR1 and CDR2: MGHRA and YSYEKL.